The source of this TCR beta chain is a study of blood T cells in healthy people across ages. Per the germline V gene, CDR1 is DFQATT and CDR2 is SNEGSKA (reference sequence). With 1 base removed from V and 8 bases from J, the gap between germline ends came to 17 bases. The CDR3 has 14 residues. This clonotype was picked up a small number of times. Its antigen is not known. Together with a sample-barcoded 5' primer, a J-beta primer mix was included in a second PCR lasting 7 to 11 cycles. TCRdb reprocessed the 5' RACE reads via MiXCR and lists one record per CDR3 protein. The sample has under 2 million distinct CDR3 sequences; 30% to 35% are singletons. General study results and limits: Age advanced and TCR beta diversity per million T cells fell, roughly linearly.

All donors came from Russia, were Caucasian and healthy, and spanned ages roughly 6 to 95. Donors each provided roughly 10 milliliters of peripheral blood. Each sample yielded at least 5 micrograms of PBMC total RNA. This sequence originates from a woman in her twenties or thirties in good health. This sequence joins TRBV20-1 and TRBJ1-2; D unclear. The sequenced material came from blood. The CDR3 DNA sequence: TGCAGTGCTAGAGGGGCTGGTCGACCGACGGGCTACACCTTC. This encodes CSARGAGRPTGYTF.